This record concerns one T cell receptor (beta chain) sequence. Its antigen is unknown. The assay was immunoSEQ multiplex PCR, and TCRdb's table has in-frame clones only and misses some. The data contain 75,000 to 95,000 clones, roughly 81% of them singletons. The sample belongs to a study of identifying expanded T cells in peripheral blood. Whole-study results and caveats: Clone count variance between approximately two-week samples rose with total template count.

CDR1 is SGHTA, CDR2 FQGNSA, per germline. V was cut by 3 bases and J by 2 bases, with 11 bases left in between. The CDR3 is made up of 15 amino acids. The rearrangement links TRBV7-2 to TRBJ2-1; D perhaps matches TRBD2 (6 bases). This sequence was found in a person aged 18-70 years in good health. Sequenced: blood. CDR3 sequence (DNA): TGTGCCAGCAGCTTGGGGGACTCCCCCTACAATGAGCAGTTCTTC. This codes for CASSLGDSPYNEQFF.